The following is a T cell receptor beta chain sequence with its context. The antigen is not known. The multiple sclerosis controls were treatment-naive patients, and their relapsing-remitting disease was stable or active. TEMRA cells were FACS-enriched, unlike CD8+ and CD4+ T cells, which were negatively isolated. Reverse transcription of about 0.5 to 1 ug RNA was carried out with random hexamers. The CDR3 of TCR beta was amplified by immunoSEQ multiplex PCR across 54 Vbeta and 13 Jbeta. MiXCR, applied by TCRdb to the immunoSEQ multiplex PCR reads, yields one record per CDR3 protein. Among roughly 200,000 distinct CDR3 sequences listed, 95% were seen once. This entry is derived from a study of CD8 T cells in Susac syndrome. The ends were cut back, 1 base at V and 5 bases at J, with 12 bases in the middle. CDR3 length equals 13 residues. CDR1 is DFQATT, CDR2 SNEGSKA, per germline (reference sequence).

Study-level findings and limits: Acknowledgment was made by the study that its TCR sequencing and HLA analysis involved a relatively small number of individuals.

The V and J genes are TRBV20-1 and TRBJ2-7; TRBD2 is a possible D gene (5 bases). This TCR was sampled from a human donor with multiple sclerosis. The source material was CD4+ T cells from PBMCs. The CDR3 spells CSARGAAENEQYF. The CDR3 nucleotides read TGCAGTGCTAGAGGGGCAGCGGAGAACGAGCAGTACTTC.